A single sample gave rise to the 27 T cell receptor beta chains below, sequenced in a study of OX40 agonist ivuxolimab in advanced cancers. Measured with immunoSEQ multiplex PCR; TCRdb has only the in-frame clones, and not every one. This table holds roughly 86,000 clones, more than 85% found once. Here the sequenced sample was CD4+ or CD8+ T cells sorted from blood, taken in a trial of the OX40 agonist ivuxolimab. The receptors shown here come from an adult with an advanced solid tumor such as melanoma, head and neck, liver or kidney cancer.

The chain carries TRBV7-2 and TRBJ2-2, with D possibly matching TRBD2 (6 bases). The CDR3 totals 14 residues. The germline V and J ends were trimmed by 5 bases and 7 bases, with 14 bases remaining between them. Looked up from germline, CDR1 is SGHTA and CDR2 is FQGNSA. CDR3 sequence (DNA): TGTGCCAGCAGCCCCCGACTAGACGTCGGGGAGCTGTTTTTT. Its translation: CASSPRLDVGELFF.

The chain uses TRBV18 and TRBJ2-1, with 7 bases aligning to TRBD1. The CDR3 has 17 amino acids. V lost 0 bases and J lost 6; bases outside the gene matches: 11. CDR1 and CDR2 from the germline V gene are KGHSH and LQKENI. This CDR3 reads CASSPPTGFTKGNEQFF. CDR3 nucleotides: TGTGCCAGCTCACCACCGACAGGGTTTACCAAGGGCAATGAGCAGTTCTTC. The whole variable domain, filled in from reference TRBV18 and TRBJ2-1, reads NAGVMQNPRHLVRRRGQEARLRCSPMKGHSHVYWYRQLPEEGLKFMVYLQKENIIDESGMPKERFSAEFPKEGPSILRIQQVVRGDSAAYFCASSPPTGFTKGNEQFFGPGTRLTVL.

The chain joins TRBV11-2 to TRBJ2-1; 8 bases align to TRBD1. This CDR3 is 14 amino acids long. J gave up 7 bases and V 4 bases, and 6 bases lay outside the gene matches. CDR1 is SGHAT, CDR2 FQNNGV, per germline. The CDR3 is CASSYGQGRNEQFF. DNA of the CDR3: TGTGCCAGCAGCTACGGACAGGGTAGGAATGAGCAGTTCTTC.

V is TRBV7-9 and J is TRBJ2-2; TRBD2 might be the D (6 bases). Trimming stripped 3 bases from V and 3 bases from J, with 8 bases between. Germline CDR1 reads SEHNR; CDR2 reads FQNEAQ (reference sequence). This CDR3 has 14 residues. The CDR3 region has the DNA TGTGCCAGCAGCTTGGGACTCGACACCGGGGAGCTGTTTTTT. Translating gives CASSLGLDTGELFF.

This chain links TRBV21-1 with TRBJ2-5; TRBD2, as called in the table, went unchecked against the DNA. TRBV21-1 is labeled a pseudogene. The CDR3 runs to 19 residues. CDR3 in DNA: TGTGCCAGGCTCCCTTACCTGCTGGGAGCCTGTGGAGTACAAGAGACCCAGTACTTC. Amino acids: CARLPYLLGACGVQETQYF.

The V call is TRBV6-4, the J call TRBJ2-3, with 10 bases lining up with TRBD2. The CDR3 loop spans 15 amino acids. Trimming at V came to 6 bases and at J to 0 bases, leaving 3 bases not matched to a gene. Germline CDR1 MRHNA, CDR2 SNTAGT. The DNA for the CDR3 is TGTGCCAGCAGCTCGACTAGCGGGAGCACAGATACGCAGTATTTT. It translates to CASSSTSGSTDTQYF.

The V call is TRBV30, the J call TRBJ2-7; 8 bases are a match to TRBD1. CDR1 and CDR2 from the germline V gene are GTSNPN and SVGIG (reference sequence). The CDR3 covers 15 residues. Trimming took 1 base from V and 0 from J; bases not matched to a gene: 5. CDR3 in DNA: TGTGCCTGGAGTGGGGGGGACAGGAGCTCCTACGAGCAGTACTTC. Protein: CAWSGGDRSSYEQYF.

The V gene is TRBV18, the J gene TRBJ1-1; possible D gene TRBD1, 5 bases. V dropped 3 bases and J dropped 0 bases, with 11 bases sitting between them. Germline loops: CDR1 KGHSH, CDR2 LQKENI. This CDR3 is 15 amino acids long. The CDR3 sequence: CASSPTATMNTEAFF. The CDR3 nucleotides are TGTGCCAGCTCACCGACAGCAACCATGAACACTGAAGCTTTCTTT.

This sequence joins TRBV28 and TRBJ1-1; D is unresolved. CDR1 is MDHEN and CDR2 is SYDVKM in the germline V gene. The V gene lost 7 bases and the J gene lost 1 base, with 13 bases spanning the gap. The CDR3 is made up of 14 amino acids. The DNA of the CDR3 is TGTGCCAGCACCCACCTCCGGGCGAACACTGAAGCTTTCTTT. The encoded protein is CASTHLRANTEAFF.

The sample holds a few counts of this clone. The rearrangement links TRBV2 to TRBJ1-1, with TRBD1 matching over 7 bases. Germline CDR1 is SNHLY and CDR2 is FYNNEI. Trimming took 5 bases from V and 6 from J; bases not matched to a gene: 6. The CDR3 length is 13 residues. CDR3 amino acids: CASSLDRRAEAFF. In DNA form, the CDR3 reads TGTGCCAGCAGTCTGGACAGGAGAGCTGAAGCTTTCTTT.

The chain joins TRBV7-2 to TRBJ2-3; TRBD2 aligns across 7 bases. Germline CDR1 reads SGHTA; CDR2 reads FQGNSA. Germline trimming cut 3 bases from V and 0 bases from J; bases unmatched to any gene: 3. The length of the CDR3 is 15 residues. The CDR3, as DNA: TGTGCCAGCAGCTTTCGAGCGGGAAGCACAGATACGCAGTATTTT. Translated: CASSFRAGSTDTQYF.

The CDR3 DNA is TGTGCCAGCAGTTTAGGAGCACCCAATTCACCCCTCCACTTT. As protein: CASSLGAPNSPLHF. The gene calls are TRBV28 and TRBJ1-6; D gene uncertain. The CDR3 consists of 14 residues. Germline values: CDR1 MDHEN, CDR2 SYDVKM. Trimming left V 2 bases short and J 7 bases short, with 9 bases between.

The chain is built from TRBV5-1 and TRBJ1-5, with D perhaps TRBD1 (5 bases). Germline CDR1 SGHRS, CDR2 YFSETQ. Trimming shortened V by 2 bases and J by 0 bases, and 9 bases separated the two germline ends. The CDR3 spans 15 residues. The CDR3 loop reads CASSFSGASNQPQHF. CDR3 bases: TGCGCCAGCAGCTTTTCCGGGGCTAGCAATCAGCCCCAGCATTTT.

The gene calls are TRBV18 and TRBJ1-3; a weak D match, TRBD1 (6 bases). V lost 2 bases and J 1 base, leaving 9 bases between the germline ends. CDR1 is KGHSH and CDR2 is LQKENI in the germline V gene. This CDR3 comprises 15 residues. The CDR3 DNA reads TGTGCCAGCTCACCAAACAGGGTGTCTGGAAACACCATATATTTT. Amino acid sequence: CASSPNRVSGNTIYF.

This chain uses TRBV6-5 with TRBJ2-3, with D hard to call. V shed 0 bases and J shed 6 bases, with 1 base lying between them. This CDR3 is built from 11 residues. CDR1 is MNHEY, CDR2 SVGAGI, per germline. The CDR3 sequence: CASSYSDTQYF. In nucleotides, the CDR3 is TGTGCCAGCAGTTACTCGGATACGCAGTATTTT.

This chain joins TRBV28 and TRBJ1-1; D remains unclear. V was cut by 5 bases and J by 3 bases, with 13 bases left in between. The CDR3 length is 14 residues. Germline CDR1 is MDHEN and CDR2 is SYDVKM. Here the CDR3 reads CASSGLDRYTEAFF. The CDR3 DNA follows: TGTGCCAGCAGTGGGCTGGACCGTTACACTGAAGCTTTCTTT.

In DNA, the CDR3 is TGTGCCAGCAGCGTAGGGGTCCAGGCCTACAATGAGCAGTTCTTC. Encoded protein: CASSVGVQAYNEQFF. V usage is TRBV9 and J usage is TRBJ2-1, with no clear D. Germline V gene data show CDR1 as SGDLS and CDR2 as YYNGEE. There are 15 residues in the CDR3. V was clipped by 0 bases and J by 2 bases, with 9 bases between them.

This chain joins TRBV19 and TRBJ2-1, with D possibly matching TRBD2 (5 bases). Germline CDR1 is LNHDA and CDR2 is SQIVND (reference sequence). V was clipped by 6 bases and J by 7 bases, with 22 bases between them. The CDR3 runs 16 residues. CDR3 nucleotide sequence: TGTGCCAGTAGCGATATTCGGGGAGAACGGCGAAATGAGCAGTTCTTC. This gives the protein CASSDIRGERRNEQFF.

The V call is TRBV9, the J call TRBJ2-1; a possible D gene is TRBD2 (6 bases). The CDR3 length is 16 residues. V shed 0 bases and J shed 0 bases, with 10 bases lying between them. Germline V gene sequence: CDR1 SGDLS, CDR2 YYNGEE. The CDR3 nucleotides are TGTGCCAGCAGCGTAGATCGGCGGGACTCCTACAATGAGCAGTTCTTC. It yields the protein CASSVDRRDSYNEQFF.

V usage is TRBV2 and J usage is TRBJ1-6; a possible D gene is TRBD1 (6 bases). This CDR3 region has 15 residues. Trimming cost V 6 bases and J 8 bases, with 17 bases left between them. The germline CDR1 and CDR2 sequences are SNHLY and FYNNEI. CDR3 sequence reads: CASRAGTLRHSPLHF. The CDR3 DNA is TGTGCCAGCAGAGCCGGGACACTCCGTCATTCACCCCTCCACTTT.

This chain uses TRBV2 with TRBJ2-1; TRBD2 agrees at 9 bases. Germline lookup yields CDR1 SNHLY and CDR2 FYNNEI. The trim removed 3 bases at V and 6 bases at J, leaving 9 bases unmatched. The CDR3 contains 16 residues. The CDR3 nucleotides are TGTGCCAGCAGTGAGTTTAGCGGGAGTTATAGCAATGAGCAGTTCTTC. The encoded protein is CASSEFSGSYSNEQFF.

The chain has TRBV7-6 and TRBJ2-1; 11 bases agree with TRBD2. The CDR3 totals 16 residues. Germline CDR1 reads SGHVS; CDR2 reads FNYEAQ. V gave up 4 bases and J gave up 3 bases; unmatched junction bases: 5. In nucleotides, the CDR3 is TGTGCCAGCAGCTCGTCCGGGACTAGCGGCTACAATGAGCAGTTCTTC. This gives the protein CASSSSGTSGYNEQFF.

V and J are TRBV19 and TRBJ1-5; possible D gene TRBD1, 5 bases. V lost 4 bases and J 4 bases, leaving 11 bases between the germline ends. The CDR3 is 14 residues long. The germline CDR1 and CDR2 sequences are LNHDA and SQIVND (reference sequence). The CDR3: CASSTDSSNQPQHF. As DNA, the CDR3 is TGTGCCAGTAGTACCGACAGCTCAAATCAGCCCCAGCATTTT.

The V call is TRBV19, the J call TRBJ2-6; the match to TRBD2 covers 7 bases. The CDR3 loop spans 19 amino acids. Germline V CDR1 and CDR2: LNHDA, SQIVND (reference sequence). Trimming took 7 bases from V and 1 from J; bases not matched to a gene: 16. The CDR3 DNA sequence: TGTGCCAGTACCGGGAGGCAGGCGGGAGTGACTTCTGGGGCCAACGTCCTGACTTTC. It is translated as CASTGRQAGVTSGANVLTF.

In its sample, this clone was seen once. CDR3 sequence: CASSWGTGASYEQYF. The CDR3 nucleotides are TGCGCCAGCAGCTGGGGGACAGGGGCTTCCTACGAGCAGTACTTC. The gene calls are TRBV5-1 and TRBJ2-7; TRBD1 agrees at 10 bases. The germline gives CDR1 SGHRS, CDR2 YFSETQ. Unmatched junction bases numbered 4, after V lost 3 bases and J lost 1 base. This CDR3 has 15 amino acids.

V and J are TRBV5-1 and TRBJ2-7; a possible D gene is TRBD2 (7 bases). Germline CDR1 is SGHRS and CDR2 is YFSETQ. The CDR3 is made up of 15 amino acids. The V and J ends lost 4 bases and 3 bases respectively, with 17 bases between them. DNA for the CDR3: TGCGCCAGCAGCGTAGGGGGGGCTAATGTCTACGAGCAGTACTTC. Its protein product is CASSVGGANVYEQYF. The full variable domain, in which reference TRBV5-1 and TRBJ2-7 provide the parts outside the CDR3, is KAGVTQTPRYLIKTRGQQVTLSCSPISGHRSVSWYQQTPGQGLQFLFEYFSETQRNKGNFPGRFSGRQFSNSRSEMNVSTLELGDSALYLCASSVGGANVYEQYFGPGTRLTVT.

This chain links TRBV7-2 with TRBJ2-5; D remains ambiguous. V was trimmed by 1 base and J by 4 bases, leaving 7 bases between them. The germline CDR1 and CDR2 sequences are SGHTA and FQGNSA. The CDR3 length is 13 residues. The CDR3 here is CASSLVVGETQYF. The CDR3 DNA reads as TGTGCCAGCAGCTTAGTTGTGGGAGAGACCCAGTACTTC.